The sequence of this T cell receptor (beta chain) was determined in a study of response to subunit inactivated influenza vaccine. Study-wide findings and caveats: Each seasonal influenza vaccination, the authors suggested, recruits few new T cells.

V lost 0 bases, J lost 0 bases, and 6 bases stayed unmatched. Germline CDR1 reads SGHRS; CDR2 reads YFSETQ. CDR3 size: 18 residues. Each CDR3 protein gets one entry after TCRdb re-called the RT-PCR reads with MiXCR. The data show a few hundred thousand distinct CDR3 sequences, with around 7.7% seen just once and 10% to 15% held by the top ten. For this clonotype: The target antigen is unknown.

The input for sequencing was PBMCs from blood, taken 23 to 25 months after vaccination. This chain links TRBV5-1 with TRBJ2-1; 10 nucleotides agree with TRBD2. The TCR sequence derives from a man aged 45-69 years who received an inactivated influenza vaccine. CDR3 protein: CASSLVRASGSSYNEQFF. CDR3 nucleotide sequence: TGCGCCAGCAGCTTGGTGAGGGCTAGCGGGAGCTCCTACAATGAGCAGTTCTTC.